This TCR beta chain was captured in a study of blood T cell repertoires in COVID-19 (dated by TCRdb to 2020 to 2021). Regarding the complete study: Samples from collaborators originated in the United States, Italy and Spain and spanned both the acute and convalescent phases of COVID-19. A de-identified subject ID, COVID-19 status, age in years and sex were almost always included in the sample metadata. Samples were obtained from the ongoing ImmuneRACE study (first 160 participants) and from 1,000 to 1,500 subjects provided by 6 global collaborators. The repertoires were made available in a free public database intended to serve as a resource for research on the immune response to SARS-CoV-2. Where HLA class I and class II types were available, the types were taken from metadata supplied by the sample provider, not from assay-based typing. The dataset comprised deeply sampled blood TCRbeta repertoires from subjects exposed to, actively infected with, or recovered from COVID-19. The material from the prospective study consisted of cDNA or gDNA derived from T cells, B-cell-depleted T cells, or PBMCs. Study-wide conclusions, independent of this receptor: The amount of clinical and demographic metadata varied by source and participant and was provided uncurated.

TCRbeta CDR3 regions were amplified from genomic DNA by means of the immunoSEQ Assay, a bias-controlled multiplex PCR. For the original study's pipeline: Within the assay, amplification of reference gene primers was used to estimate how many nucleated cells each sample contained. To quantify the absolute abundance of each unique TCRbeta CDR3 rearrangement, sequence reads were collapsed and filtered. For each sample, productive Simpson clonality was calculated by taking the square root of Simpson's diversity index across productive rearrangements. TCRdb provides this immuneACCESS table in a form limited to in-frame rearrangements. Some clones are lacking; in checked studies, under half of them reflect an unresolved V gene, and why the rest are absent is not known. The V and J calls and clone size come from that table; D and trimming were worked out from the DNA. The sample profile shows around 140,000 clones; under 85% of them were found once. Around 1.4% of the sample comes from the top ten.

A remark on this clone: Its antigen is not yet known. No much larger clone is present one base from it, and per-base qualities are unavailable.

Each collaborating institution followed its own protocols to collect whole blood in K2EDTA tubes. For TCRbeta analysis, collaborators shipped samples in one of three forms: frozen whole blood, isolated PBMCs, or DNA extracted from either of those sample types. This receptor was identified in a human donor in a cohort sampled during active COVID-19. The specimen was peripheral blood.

The CDR3 corresponds to CASSYSSLAGGDTQYF. DNA sequence: TGTGCCAGCAGTTACTCGAGCCTAGCGGGAGGTGATACGCAGTATTTT. The chain employs TRBV6-2 or TRBV6-3 and TRBJ2-3, and 11 junction bases match TRBD2. The CDR3 has 16 amino acids, counting the end cysteine and phenylalanine. Only the CDR3 portion is preserved as DNA: 48 bases, with reading frame beginning at the first base. Trimming removed 0 bases from V and 6 bases from J; the gene matches leave 5 bases unexplained. From the germline V gene, CDR1 is MNHEY and CDR2 is SVGEGT.